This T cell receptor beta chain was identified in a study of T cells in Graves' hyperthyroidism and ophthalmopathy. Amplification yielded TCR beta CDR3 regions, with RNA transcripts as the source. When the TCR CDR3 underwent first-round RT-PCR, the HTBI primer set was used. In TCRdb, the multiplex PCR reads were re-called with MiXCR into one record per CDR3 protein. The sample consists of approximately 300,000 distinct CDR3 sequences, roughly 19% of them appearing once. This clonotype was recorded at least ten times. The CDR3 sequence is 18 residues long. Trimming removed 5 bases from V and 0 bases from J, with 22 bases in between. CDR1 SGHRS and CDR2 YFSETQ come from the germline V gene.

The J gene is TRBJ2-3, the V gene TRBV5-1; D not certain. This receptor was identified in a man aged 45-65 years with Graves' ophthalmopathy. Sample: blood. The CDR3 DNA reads TGCGCCAGCAGTCTCCCTATGATTAGGACGGCTAGCACAGATACGCAGTATTTT. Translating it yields CASSLPMIRTASTDTQYF.